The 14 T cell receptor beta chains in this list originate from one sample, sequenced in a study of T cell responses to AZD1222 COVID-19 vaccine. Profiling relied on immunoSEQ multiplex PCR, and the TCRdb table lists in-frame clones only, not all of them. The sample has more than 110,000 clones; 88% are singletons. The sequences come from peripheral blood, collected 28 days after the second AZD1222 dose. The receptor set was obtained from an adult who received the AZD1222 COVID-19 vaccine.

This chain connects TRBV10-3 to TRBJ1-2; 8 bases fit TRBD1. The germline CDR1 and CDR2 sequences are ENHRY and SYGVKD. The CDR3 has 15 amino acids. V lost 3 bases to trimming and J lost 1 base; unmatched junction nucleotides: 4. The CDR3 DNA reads TGTGCCATCAGTGACATTACAGGGGGTAACTATGGCTACACCTTC. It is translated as CAISDITGGNYGYTF.

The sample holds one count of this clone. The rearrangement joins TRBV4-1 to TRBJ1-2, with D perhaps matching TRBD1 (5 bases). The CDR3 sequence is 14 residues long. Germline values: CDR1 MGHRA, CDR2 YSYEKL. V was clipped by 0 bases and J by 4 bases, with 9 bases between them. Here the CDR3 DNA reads TGCGCCAGCAGCCAAGAGCCGGGACCCTATGGCTACACCTTC. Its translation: CASSQEPGPYGYTF.

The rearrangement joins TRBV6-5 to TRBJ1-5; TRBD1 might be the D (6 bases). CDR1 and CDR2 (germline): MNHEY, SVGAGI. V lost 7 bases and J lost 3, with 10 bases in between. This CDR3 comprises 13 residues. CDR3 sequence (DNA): TGTGCCAGCACCGGACAGAACAATCAGCCCCAGCATTTT. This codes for CASTGQNNQPQHF.

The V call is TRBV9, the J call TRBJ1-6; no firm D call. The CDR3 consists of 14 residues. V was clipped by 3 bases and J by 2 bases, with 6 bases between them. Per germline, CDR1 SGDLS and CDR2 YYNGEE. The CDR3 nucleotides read TGTGCCAGCAGCGCCGGAACCTATAATTCACCCCTCCACTTT. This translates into CASSAGTYNSPLHF.

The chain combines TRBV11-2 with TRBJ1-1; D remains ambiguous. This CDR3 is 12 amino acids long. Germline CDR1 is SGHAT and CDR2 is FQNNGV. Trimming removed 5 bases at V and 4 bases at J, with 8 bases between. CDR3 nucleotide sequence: TGTGCCAGCAGCCAGAGGGTCACTGAAGCTTTCTTT. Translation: CASSQRVTEAFF.

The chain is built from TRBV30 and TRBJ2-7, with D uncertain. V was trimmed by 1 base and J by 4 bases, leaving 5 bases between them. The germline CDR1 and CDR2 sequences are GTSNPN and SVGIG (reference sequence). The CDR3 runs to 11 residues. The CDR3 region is CAWSDRYEQYF. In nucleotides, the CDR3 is TGTGCCTGGAGTGACAGATACGAGCAGTACTTC.

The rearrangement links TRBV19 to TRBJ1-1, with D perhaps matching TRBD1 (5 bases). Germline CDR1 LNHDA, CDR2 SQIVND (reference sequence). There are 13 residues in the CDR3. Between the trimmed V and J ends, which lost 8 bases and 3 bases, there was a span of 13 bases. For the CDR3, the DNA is TGTGCCAGTCGCCAGGGAATTTACACTGAAGCTTTCTTT. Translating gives CASRQGIYTEAFF.

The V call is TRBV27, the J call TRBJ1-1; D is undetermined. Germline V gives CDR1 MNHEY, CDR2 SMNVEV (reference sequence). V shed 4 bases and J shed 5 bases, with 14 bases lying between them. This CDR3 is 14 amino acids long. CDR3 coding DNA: TGTGCCAGCAGTTATAAGGGCGGTCGGACTGAAGCTTTCTTT. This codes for CASSYKGGRTEAFF.

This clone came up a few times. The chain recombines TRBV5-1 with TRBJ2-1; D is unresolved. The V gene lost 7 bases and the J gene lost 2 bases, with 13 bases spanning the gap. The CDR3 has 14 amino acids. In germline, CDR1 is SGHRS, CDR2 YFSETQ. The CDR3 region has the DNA TGCGCCAGCGCTCTAATTATTGCCTACAATGAGCAGTTCTTC. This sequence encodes CASALIIAYNEQFF.

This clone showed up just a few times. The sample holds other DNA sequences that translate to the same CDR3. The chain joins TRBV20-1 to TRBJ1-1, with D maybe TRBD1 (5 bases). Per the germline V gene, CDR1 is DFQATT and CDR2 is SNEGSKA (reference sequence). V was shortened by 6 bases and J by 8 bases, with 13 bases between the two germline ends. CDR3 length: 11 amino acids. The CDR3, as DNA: TGCAGTGCACGGGACTTAGGGGAAGCTTTCTTT. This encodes CSARDLGEAFF.

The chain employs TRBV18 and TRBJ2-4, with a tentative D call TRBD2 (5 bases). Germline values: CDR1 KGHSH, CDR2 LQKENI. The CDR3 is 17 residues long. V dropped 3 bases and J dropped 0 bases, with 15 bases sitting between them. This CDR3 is CASSPPLERKAKNIQYF. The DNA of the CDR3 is TGTGCCAGCTCACCCCCTTTGGAGCGGAAAGCCAAAAACATTCAGTACTTC.

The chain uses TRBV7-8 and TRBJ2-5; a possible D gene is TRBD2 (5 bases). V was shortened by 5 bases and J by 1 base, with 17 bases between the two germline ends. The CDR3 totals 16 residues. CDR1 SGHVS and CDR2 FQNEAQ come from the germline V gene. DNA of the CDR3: TGTGCCAGCAGCCGTAGGGCTATCGGGGTCCAAGAGACCCAGTACTTC. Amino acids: CASSRRAIGVQETQYF.

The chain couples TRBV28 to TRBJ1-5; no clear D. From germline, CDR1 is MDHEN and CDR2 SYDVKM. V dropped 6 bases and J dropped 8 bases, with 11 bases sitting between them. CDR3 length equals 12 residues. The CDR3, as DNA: TGTGCCAGCAGAGAATCGCCTAAGCCCCAGCATTTT. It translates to CASRESPKPQHF.

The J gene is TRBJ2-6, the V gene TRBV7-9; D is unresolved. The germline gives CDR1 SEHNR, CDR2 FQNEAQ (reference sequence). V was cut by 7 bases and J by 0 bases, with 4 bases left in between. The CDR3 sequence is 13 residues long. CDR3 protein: CASTISGANVLTF. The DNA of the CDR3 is TGTGCCAGCACCATCTCTGGGGCCAACGTCCTGACTTTC.